This TCR beta chain was found in a study of CD8 T cells in Susac syndrome (dated by TCRdb to the late 2010s). About the full investigation: Repertoire sequencing was used to test whether CD8+ T cell activation and differentiation in Susac syndrome was antigen driven.

What the authors observed across the whole study: The number of individuals in the TCR sequencing and HLA analysis was recognized as being relatively small.

From cysteine to phenylalanine, the CDR3 is 14 amino acids long. The only DNA kept is the CDR3, 42 bases in frame from the first base. Cut back by 3 bases and 2 bases, the V and J ends lie 8 bases apart. The germline V gene supplies CDR1 MGHDK and CDR2 SYGVNS. Peripheral blood CD8+ and CD4+ T cells from healthy donors, Susac syndrome patients and multiple sclerosis patients were profiled by high-throughput TCR beta sequencing. The healthy donors served as controls matched for age and sex. Bulk CD8+ and CD4+ T cells were purified by magnetic negative isolation, whereas CD8+ TEMRA cells were enriched by FACS. Blood was drawn into EDTA tubes, processed within 24 hours, and PBMCs were isolated by density gradient centrifugation. PBMCs intended for TCR sequencing were frozen in liquid nitrogen and were later thawed in a 37 degrees C water bath. The sorted or isolated CD4+, CD8+ and CD8+ TEMRA cells had a purity of 90% or higher.

RNA was extracted using the RNeasy kit, and roughly 0.5 to 1 microgram was reverse transcribed with random hexamers. The immunoSEQ multiplex PCR assay, covering 54 Vbeta and 13 Jbeta segments, was used to amplify TCR beta CDR3 regions. PCR amplification bias was corrected by using a synthetic template baseline for primer optimization and computational correction. On the authors' methods: Reads were annotated to V, D and J genes per IMGT and analyzed with immunoSEQ Analyzer, keeping only productive sequences. To calculate clonality, Shannon entropy was normalized by log2 of the number of productive unique sequences and then subtracted from one. Public and private clones were assessed among the 100 most prevalent clones of each patient and control. Susac-specific clones were defined as absent from healthy and MS cohorts, 800 to 1,200 published viral clones and other ImmuneACCESS disease sequences. TCRdb passed the public sequencing reads through fastp at Q25 and MiXCR, retaining productive beta sequences. Records with the same CDR3 protein are collapsed into one entry carrying the most frequent genes and DNA. TCRdb's processing, not the study's, gives the V and J calls here. This sample gives roughly 190,000 distinct CDR3 sequences in total; about 94% of them show up just once. Clones ranked in the top ten supply around 0.1% of the sample.

As concerns this clonotype: The antigen it recognizes is unknown. Base qualities were left out, and no much larger clone turns up one base away.

The TCR originated in a human donor in good health. Input material: CD4+ T cells from PBMCs. The rearranged chain carries TRBV25-1 and TRBJ1-3, with no confident D gene call. Read as DNA, the sequence is TGTGCCAGCAGTGAGGAACGAACTGGAAACACCATATATTTT. Protein translation: CASSEERTGNTIYF.